Detailed here is one T cell receptor (beta chain). This receptor's antigen is unknown. One base away there is no much larger clone; base qualities are not given. This record comes from a study of shared clonotypes between healthy human individuals (dated by TCRdb to about 2020). Study-wide context: The cohort comprised a couple of women and three men aged 18 to 49 years. Leukapheresis yielded between about 0.94 and 10 billion PBMCs per donor. For each donor, CD4 naive and CD4 memory were each run on three plates, CD8 naive on two plates, and CD8 memory on one plate. To estimate repertoire size and how much clonotypes are shared between individuals, the study performed deep sequencing of blood TCR repertoires from five healthy adults. Different laboratories and diverse techniques were used to prepare libraries and sequence TCR repertoires, to increase sequencing depth and limit assay-specific biases.

What the study reported, not specific to this receptor: Across a few donors, roughly 5.1% of naive CD4, roughly 3.4% of naive CD8, around 2.1% of memory CD4, and roughly 0.41% of memory CD8 clonotypes were shared. Sampling was restricted to blood, and TCR repertoires in tissue are likely to differ from TCR repertoires in blood. Higher generation probabilities were observed for clonotypes shared by all four sorted-subset donors than for non-shared clonotypes. Even with the large sequencing depth, rarefaction of the sorted-subset datasets indicated that sequencing was incomplete. Pairwise subsampling led to the expectation that sequencing depth would affect the degree of clonotype sharing among donors. The genetic and exposure-history diversity represented was limited by the small number of donors. Estimated clonotype richness was generally larger for naive than for memory subsets.

TCR CDR3 regions were amplified from genomic DNA by multiplex PCR using the deep immunoSEQ assay. For each cell subset, the extracted genomic DNA was distributed evenly across all wells of several immunoSEQ 96-well plates, and each plate served as one replicate. For sorted subsets, each replicate PCR was loaded with about 200 ng genomic DNA, equivalent to 25,000 to 35,000 T cell genomes. The purified libraries were quantified using a Qubit 3.0 fluorometer, sized with a Bioanalyzer 2100, and then quantified again using the KAPA Library Quantification kit. A separate single-read 150-cycle Illumina NextSeq 550 flow cell was used to sequence each immunoSEQ 96-well plate. Regarding the original processing steps: Because the immunoSEQ output included only junctional sequences and no quality scores, the filtering could not be the same as the filtering used for full-length reads. To assign V/J genes and CDR3, sequences were annotated against IMGT germline references using PyIR, a Python wrapper for IgBLAST v1.9. Reads were filtered out if the reads had weak V/J assignments (E-value above 1e-6), no CDR3, stop codons, out-of-frame junctions, or ambiguous translated residues. V3J clonotypes were defined by identical inferred V gene, J gene, and CDR3 amino acid sequence. Percentage overlap between repertoires was calculated by dividing the number of shared unique clonotypes by the size of the smaller repertoire. Repertoire richness was assessed with RTK rarefaction, the Chao1 estimator, and Recon v2.1 estimates of unobserved clonotypes. Generation probabilities for all TCRbeta clonotypes obtained by the gDNA method from four donors were computed using OLGA. TCRdb took over this immuneACCESS table, retaining in-frame rearrangements with V and J assigned. Such tables are incomplete; in checked studies, under half of the missing clones stem from an unresolved V gene, and the remainder is unexplained. That table supplies the V and J calls and clone size; D and trimming were determined from the DNA. In this sample the table shows hundreds of thousands of clones, roughly 95% of which occur a single time. The ten biggest clones cover around 0.11% of the sample.

CD8 naive samples were obtained by positive selection for CCR7 among CD45RO-negative cells, yielding a CD45RA+CCR7+ population from which TemRA cells were excluded. Healthy HIV-negative adults with no recently reported acute infections or vaccinations were included as donors. Only Caucasian adults living in Nashville, Tennessee, USA were represented among the donors. Blood was collected by leukapheresis, and PBMCs were isolated by Ficoll-Histopaque density gradient centrifugation and then cryopreserved in liquid nitrogen vapor phase. Analytical flow cytometry was used to check the purity and quantity of every magnetically sorted T cell population. From each sorted fraction, genomic DNA was isolated and quantified by UV absorbance on a Nanodrop 2000c. V and J are trimmed by 1 base and 2 bases, and the gene matches miss 0 bases of the junction. From the cysteine through the phenylalanine, the CDR3 covers 15 amino acids. The read is trimmed to its CDR3 DNA, 45 bases read in frame from base 1. From a lookup of the germline V gene, CDR1 and CDR2 are SGHDT and YYEEEE.

The sequence joins TRBV5-6 to TRBJ2-5; 12 junctional bases match TRBD2. Sequenced sample: naive CD8+ T cells sorted from blood. Per the publication, the cell subset or site label means: CD45RA+CCR7+. The sequence was collected from a woman aged 25-40 years in good health. The encoded CDR3 is CASSLLAGGQETQYF. Read as DNA, the sequence is TGTGCCAGCAGCTTGCTAGCGGGAGGGCAAGAGACCCAGTACTTC. The full variable domain, with segments outside the CDR3 supplied by the reference TRBV5-6 and TRBJ2-5 proteins, appears as DAGVTQSPTHLIKTRGQQVTLRCSPKSGHDTVSWYQQALGQGPQFIFQYYEEEERQRGNFPDRFSGHQFPNYSSELNVNALLLGDSALYLCASSLLAGGQETQYFGPGTRLLVL.